This is a list of T cell receptor beta chains from one sample in a study of blood T cell repertoires in COVID-19. Clones were read by immunoSEQ multiplex PCR, and TCRdb kept only the in-frame ones, dropping some. The sample records fewer than 110,000 clones, 80% to 85% being singletons. Sequencing input: peripheral blood. The receptors stem from a human donor in a cohort sampled during active COVID-19. CDR3s include the opening cysteine and the closing phenylalanine or tryptophan. Each record gives: CDR3 DNA, CDR3 protein, D gene, V gene, J gene, clone size. D genes are given only for firm matches. The size entry is marked missing in some rows and otherwise reads once, few, many or a size class.

CDR3nt: TGTGCCAGCAGCCTATTTAAGTTCCAAGAGACCCAGTACTTC
CDR3aa: CASSLFKFQETQYF
d_gene: NA
v_gene: TRBV2
j_gene: TRBJ2-5
abundance: NA

CDR3nt: TGTGCCAGCAGTCTACTTACCAGGGATCAGCCCCAGCATTTT
CDR3aa: CASSLLTRDQPQHF
d_gene: NA
v_gene: TRBV7-9
j_gene: TRBJ1-5
abundance: NA

CDR3nt: TGTGCCAGCAGCCCCGCCGGGGGCACCATATATTTT
CDR3aa: CASSPAGGTIYF
d_gene: NA
v_gene: TRBV7-2
j_gene: TRBJ1-3
abundance: once

CDR3nt: TGTGCCGGGGGACAGGGCTCTGGAAACACCATATATTTT
CDR3aa: CAGGQGSGNTIYF
d_gene: TRBD1
v_gene: TRBV28
j_gene: TRBJ1-3
abundance: NA

CDR3nt: TGTGCCAGTAGTATCAGACACTCCGGATCGGATACGCAGTATTTT
CDR3aa: CASSIRHSGSDTQYF
d_gene: NA
v_gene: TRBV19
j_gene: TRBJ2-3
abundance: NA

CDR3nt: TGTGCCTTTACGGGACAGGAGAACGTGGAGACCCAGTACTTC
CDR3aa: CAFTGQENVETQYF
d_gene: TRBD1
v_gene: TRBV30
j_gene: TRBJ2-5
abundance: NA

CDR3nt: TGTGCCTGGAGGGGGCTATCGGCAGGTGAAGCTTTCTTT
CDR3aa: CAWRGLSAGEAFF
d_gene: NA
v_gene: TRBV30
j_gene: TRBJ1-1
abundance: NA

CDR3nt: TGTGCCAGCAGCGTCACAGGGCTCTCCTACAATGAGCAGTTCTTC
CDR3aa: CASSVTGLSYNEQFF
d_gene: NA
v_gene: TRBV9
j_gene: TRBJ2-1
abundance: NA

CDR3nt: TGTGCCAGCAGCCATGGGGACAGGAATCACGAGCAGTACTTC
CDR3aa: CASSHGDRNHEQYF
d_gene: TRBD1
v_gene: TRBV3-1/TRBV3-2
j_gene: TRBJ2-7
abundance: NA

CDR3nt: TGTGCCAGCAGCAAAGACAGGGTACTCACTGAAGCTTTCTTT
CDR3aa: CASSKDRVLTEAFF
d_gene: TRBD1
v_gene: TRBV7-2
j_gene: TRBJ1-1
abundance: NA

CDR3nt: TGTGCCAGCAGCTTAATGGACTCCAAACCCTACAATGAGCAGTTCTTC
CDR3aa: CASSLMDSKPYNEQFF
d_gene: NA
v_gene: TRBV7-3
j_gene: TRBJ2-1
abundance: NA

CDR3nt: TGTGCCAGCAGCCCCCGGGACAGGGAGGTGGAGGGCTACACCTTC
CDR3aa: CASSPRDREVEGYTF
d_gene: TRBD1
v_gene: TRBV3-1/TRBV3-2
j_gene: TRBJ1-2
abundance: NA

CDR3nt: TGTGCCAGCACCCAGCGGGACGGAACCCAAGAGACCCAGTACTTC
CDR3aa: CASTQRDGTQETQYF
d_gene: TRBD2
v_gene: TRBV7-8
j_gene: TRBJ2-5
abundance: NA

CDR3nt: TGTGCCAGCAGTCTGCAGGGGGGAAACAATCAGCCCCAGCATTTT
CDR3aa: CASSLQGGNNQPQHF
d_gene: TRBD1
v_gene: TRBV27
j_gene: TRBJ1-5
abundance: NA

CDR3nt: TGCAGTGCTAGTGTCAGGTCCTTGTCCTACGAGCAGTACTTC
CDR3aa: CSASVRSLSYEQYF
d_gene: NA
v_gene: TRBV20-1
j_gene: TRBJ2-7
abundance: once

CDR3nt: TGTGCCAGCAGTTCCGACTATGGCTACACCTTC
CDR3aa: CASSSDYGYTF
d_gene: NA
v_gene: TRBV28
j_gene: TRBJ1-2
abundance: NA

CDR3nt: TGTGCCAGCAGCTTAGAACCCCGGACAGGGGGACGGACGCCCCAGCATTTT
CDR3aa: CASSLEPRTGGRTPQHF
d_gene: TRBD1
v_gene: TRBV7-2
j_gene: TRBJ1-5
abundance: NA

CDR3nt: TGTGCCTGGAGTGGGGCTAGCTTTACAGATACGCAGTATTTT
CDR3aa: CAWSGASFTDTQYF
d_gene: NA
v_gene: TRBV30
j_gene: TRBJ2-3
abundance: NA

CDR3nt: TGTGCCAGCAGCTTGGACAGCCCGAGTCAGCCCCAGCATTTT
CDR3aa: CASSLDSPSQPQHF
d_gene: NA
v_gene: TRBV6-2/TRBV6-3
j_gene: TRBJ1-5
abundance: NA

CDR3nt: TGTGCCAGTACCACCGGGACTCAGTACAATGAGCAGTTCTTC
CDR3aa: CASTTGTQYNEQFF
d_gene: NA
v_gene: TRBV19
j_gene: TRBJ2-1
abundance: NA

CDR3nt: TGTGCCAGCAGCCGCGGACTAGCGGGAGGGTTGAATGAGCAGTTCTTC
CDR3aa: CASSRGLAGGLNEQFF
d_gene: TRBD2
v_gene: TRBV3-1/TRBV3-2
j_gene: TRBJ2-1
abundance: NA

CDR3nt: TGCGCCAGCAGCCAAGTCCCATTGAACACTGAAGCTTTCTTT
CDR3aa: CASSQVPLNTEAFF
d_gene: NA
v_gene: TRBV4-3
j_gene: TRBJ1-1
abundance: NA

CDR3nt: TGTGCCAGCAGTGATCGACTAGCGGGAAGGGGTGAGCAGTTCTTC
CDR3aa: CASSDRLAGRGEQFF
d_gene: TRBD2
v_gene: TRBV25-1
j_gene: TRBJ2-1
abundance: NA

CDR3nt: TGTGCCAGCAGCGCTTTGGACAGGGGAGGAGGCTACACCTTC
CDR3aa: CASSALDRGGGYTF
d_gene: TRBD1
v_gene: TRBV9
j_gene: TRBJ1-2
abundance: NA

CDR3nt: TGTGCCAGCAGCCCGAGCGGGAGGGCCTTCTACGAGCAGTACTTC
CDR3aa: CASSPSGRAFYEQYF
d_gene: TRBD2
v_gene: TRBV7-9
j_gene: TRBJ2-7
abundance: NA

CDR3nt: TGTGCCAGCATGTCGGTAAACAATGAGCAGTTCTTC
CDR3aa: CASMSVNNEQFF
d_gene: NA
v_gene: TRBV27
j_gene: TRBJ2-1
abundance: few

CDR3nt: TGTGCCAGCAGTGACCTGACAGGGCTGACCGGGGAGCTGTTTTTT
CDR3aa: CASSDLTGLTGELFF
d_gene: TRBD1
v_gene: TRBV2
j_gene: TRBJ2-2
abundance: NA

CDR3nt: TGTGCCAGCAGGCCAGGAGCTAGCGGGAGGGCAAGAGATACGCAGTATTTT
CDR3aa: CASRPGASGRARDTQYF
d_gene: TRBD2
v_gene: TRBV28
j_gene: TRBJ2-3
abundance: NA

CDR3nt: TGTGCCAGCAGCCTAACTAGGGATTTATACAATGAGCAGTTCTTC
CDR3aa: CASSLTRDLYNEQFF
d_gene: NA
v_gene: TRBV6-5
j_gene: TRBJ2-1
abundance: NA

CDR3nt: TGTGCCAGCAGTTTTCAGGGCTCCTACAATGAGCAGTTCTTC
CDR3aa: CASSFQGSYNEQFF
d_gene: NA
v_gene: TRBV27
j_gene: TRBJ2-1
abundance: few

CDR3nt: TGTGCCAGCAGCCCCCACGGGGTGGCCACCGGGGAGCTGTTTTTT
CDR3aa: CASSPHGVATGELFF
d_gene: NA
v_gene: TRBV7-3
j_gene: TRBJ2-2
abundance: NA

CDR3nt: TGTGCCAGCAGTCGCCAGGTTAACACTGAAGCTTTCTTT
CDR3aa: CASSRQVNTEAFF
d_gene: NA
v_gene: TRBV28
j_gene: TRBJ1-1
abundance: NA

CDR3nt: TGTGCCAGCAGTGAATTGGCGGGAGGGTACAATGAGCAGTTCTTC
CDR3aa: CASSELAGGYNEQFF
d_gene: TRBD2
v_gene: TRBV2
j_gene: TRBJ2-1
abundance: NA

CDR3nt: TGTGCCATTCAGCGGCAACGAGGGAACACTGAAGCTTTCTTT
CDR3aa: CAIQRQRGNTEAFF
d_gene: NA
v_gene: TRBV10-3
j_gene: TRBJ1-1
abundance: NA

CDR3nt: TGTGCCAGCAGCGCGCACCCAGGCGAGCAGTACTTC
CDR3aa: CASSAHPGEQYF
d_gene: NA
v_gene: TRBV7-2
j_gene: TRBJ2-7
abundance: NA

CDR3nt: TGTGCCAGCAGTCGAGCAGGAACCGGGGAGCTGTTTTTT
CDR3aa: CASSRAGTGELFF
d_gene: NA
v_gene: TRBV12-3/TRBV12-4
j_gene: TRBJ2-2
abundance: NA

CDR3nt: TGTGCCAGCAGCTTCCGGCTAGCGGGGAGCCAAGAGACCCAGTACTTC
CDR3aa: CASSFRLAGSQETQYF
d_gene: TRBD2
v_gene: TRBV5-4
j_gene: TRBJ2-5
abundance: once

CDR3nt: TGTGCCAGCAGCGTAGAGGGTCTAAGCGGGAGACCTAGCACAGATACGCAGTATTTT
CDR3aa: CASSVEGLSGRPSTDTQYF
d_gene: TRBD2
v_gene: TRBV9
j_gene: TRBJ2-3
abundance: NA

CDR3nt: TGTGCCAGCAGTGATGGGACAGTCTACGAGCAGTACTTC
CDR3aa: CASSDGTVYEQYF
d_gene: TRBD1
v_gene: TRBV6-2/TRBV6-3
j_gene: TRBJ2-7
abundance: NA

CDR3nt: TGTGCCAGCAGCTTGAGACTAGCGGGAACCTCGGATACGCAGTATTTT
CDR3aa: CASSLRLAGTSDTQYF
d_gene: TRBD2
v_gene: TRBV5-4
j_gene: TRBJ2-3
abundance: NA

CDR3nt: TGTGCCAGCAGCCCCTCGTTGAGGGGGCAGATGTACCAAGAGACCCAGTACTTC
CDR3aa: CASSPSLRGQMYQETQYF
d_gene: NA
v_gene: TRBV21-1
j_gene: TRBJ2-5
abundance: once

CDR3nt: TGTGCCACCAGTGCTGGTAGCTTATACAATGAGCAGTTCTTC
CDR3aa: CATSAGSLYNEQFF
d_gene: NA
v_gene: TRBV24-1
j_gene: TRBJ2-1
abundance: few

CDR3nt: TGCGCCAGCAGCCAGGGATACTCCGACAGGGTCTCGGGCTACACCTTC
CDR3aa: CASSQGYSDRVSGYTF
d_gene: TRBD1
v_gene: TRBV4-1
j_gene: TRBJ1-2
abundance: NA

CDR3nt: TGTGCCAGTAGTTCCGGGAGCTCTGGGGCCAACGTCCTGACTTTC
CDR3aa: CASSSGSSGANVLTF
d_gene: NA
v_gene: TRBV19
j_gene: TRBJ2-6
abundance: NA

CDR3nt: TGTGCCATCCGGGGACAGAGCTCCACCGGGGAGCTGTTTTTT
CDR3aa: CAIRGQSSTGELFF
d_gene: TRBD1
v_gene: TRBV6-5
j_gene: TRBJ2-2
abundance: NA

CDR3nt: TGTGCCAGCAGTTTACGGTCTAGCGGGTACGAGCAGTACTTC
CDR3aa: CASSLRSSGYEQYF
d_gene: TRBD2
v_gene: TRBV27
j_gene: TRBJ2-7
abundance: NA

CDR3nt: TGTGCCACCAGCAGAGATGTTTCGGGGGGCCTTCACGAGCAGTACTTC
CDR3aa: CATSRDVSGGLHEQYF
d_gene: NA
v_gene: TRBV15
j_gene: TRBJ2-7
abundance: NA

CDR3nt: TGCGCCAGCAGTCCATCCGGACTAGCGGGCGCCGGGGAGCTGTTTTTT
CDR3aa: CASSPSGLAGAGELFF
d_gene: TRBD2
v_gene: TRBV5-1
j_gene: TRBJ2-2
abundance: few

CDR3nt: TGTGCCAGCACCCCCGGGATAGCGGGAAACACCGGGGAGCTGTTTTTT
CDR3aa: CASTPGIAGNTGELFF
d_gene: TRBD2
v_gene: TRBV5-6
j_gene: TRBJ2-2
abundance: NA

CDR3nt: TGTGCCAGCAGTACGCGGACAGGGCCCTACGAGCAGTACTTC
CDR3aa: CASSTRTGPYEQYF
d_gene: TRBD1
v_gene: TRBV6-5
j_gene: TRBJ2-7
abundance: NA

CDR3nt: TGTGCCAGCAGCCGTGACAGTTTTAATGAAAAACTGTTTTTT
CDR3aa: CASSRDSFNEKLFF
d_gene: NA
v_gene: TRBV7-2
j_gene: TRBJ1-4
abundance: few

CDR3nt: TGTGCCAGCGCCACTAGCGGGAGCGACTACGAGCAGTACTTC
CDR3aa: CASATSGSDYEQYF
d_gene: TRBD2
v_gene: TRBV18
j_gene: TRBJ2-7
abundance: NA

CDR3nt: TGTGCCAGCAGCCCTCAGGGGGCCGGGGAGCTGTTTTTT
CDR3aa: CASSPQGAGELFF
d_gene: TRBD1
v_gene: TRBV11-2
j_gene: TRBJ2-2
abundance: NA

CDR3nt: TGTGCCAGCAGCCAAGTTCTGGGCTACTTCGATACGCAGTATTTT
CDR3aa: CASSQVLGYFDTQYF
d_gene: NA
v_gene: TRBV3-1/TRBV3-2
j_gene: TRBJ2-3
abundance: NA